The next 27 T cell receptor beta chains were all read from a single sample in a study of identical twins. Via MiXCR, TCRdb re-called the 5' RACE reads, giving one row per CDR3 protein. The table records approximately 190,000 distinct CDR3 sequences, less than 20% of them present only once. These same data were also listed under a study on T cells expressing NK-cell markers.

Sequences were obtained from CD8+ T cells sorted from blood. The receptor source for this set is a woman between 18 and 29 years old in good health.

The V and J genes are TRBV11-1 and TRBJ2-3, with 8 bases lining up with TRBD1. V lost 5 bases, J lost 2 bases, and 15 bases stayed unmatched. The CDR3 spans 18 residues. The germline gives CDR1 SGHAT, CDR2 FQDESV (reference sequence). The CDR3 DNA is TGTGCCAGCAGCCCCGCAGGGGGCTGGAGGGCCTCCACAGATACGCAGTATTTT. Translated: CASSPAGGWRASTDTQYF.

This clonotype was seen more than once but under ten times. V usage is TRBV9 and J usage is TRBJ2-7; 7 bases match TRBD2. The CDR3 runs to 16 residues. The ends lost 0 bases at V and 2 bases at J; junction bases unmatched: 8. Looked up from germline, CDR1 is SGDLS and CDR2 is YYNGEE. CDR3 sequence: CASSVGGEGSAYEQYF. The CDR3 nucleotides read TGTGCCAGCAGCGTAGGAGGGGAGGGGTCGGCCTACGAGCAGTACTTC.

This clonotype occurred many times. This chain connects TRBV7-9 to TRBJ2-1; D not certain. V was pared by 5 bases and J by 6 bases, with 23 bases between. The germline CDR1 and CDR2 sequences are SEHNR and FQNEAQ (reference sequence). The CDR3 sequence is 17 residues long. The CDR3 sequence: CASSPTETSLTLNEQFF. The CDR3 DNA reads TGTGCCAGCAGCCCCACAGAGACTTCCCTAACTCTCAATGAGCAGTTCTTC.

The rearrangement links TRBV13 to TRBJ1-2; D perhaps matches TRBD1 (6 bases). This CDR3 contains 13 residues. Germline V gene lookup returns CDR1 PRHDT and CDR2 FYEKMQ (reference sequence). Trimming stripped 4 bases from V and 12 bases from J, with 18 bases between. The CDR3: CASSSGTLGGNTF. The CDR3 DNA is TGTGCCAGCAGCTCCGGGACACTGGGCGGGAACACCTTC. Full variable domain (remainder filled in from reference TRBV13 and TRBJ1-2): AAGVIQSPRHLIKEKRETATLKCYPIPRHDTVYWYQQGPGQDPQFLISFYEKMQSDKGSIPDRFSAQQFSDYHSELNMSSLELGDSALYFCASSSGTLGGNTFGSGTRLTVV.

This clonotype was detected a few times. The chain is built from TRBV9 and TRBJ2-1; D possibly corresponds to TRBD2 (5 bases). The germline CDR1 and CDR2 sequences are SGDLS and YYNGEE. The CDR3 is made up of 9 amino acids. V lost 7 bases and J lost 13, with 9 bases in between. CDR3 amino acids: CASGSAQFF. The CDR3 DNA is TGTGCCAGCGGGAGCGCACAGTTCTTC.

This clonotype appeared a few times. The V call is TRBV9, the J call TRBJ2-7; D is perhaps TRBD1 (5 bases). V lost 3 bases and J 0 bases, leaving 10 bases between the germline ends. Per the germline V gene, CDR1 is SGDLS and CDR2 is YYNGEE. The CDR3 sequence is 14 residues long. The CDR3 sequence: CASSEGSHSYEQYF. Here the CDR3 DNA reads TGTGCCAGCAGCGAGGGGTCCCACTCCTACGAGCAGTACTTC.

This chain connects TRBV3-1 to TRBJ2-1; a weak D match, TRBD2 (6 bases). Germline V lookup: CDR1 LGHDT, CDR2 YNNKEL (reference sequence). The CDR3 runs to 15 residues. The V end was cut by 6 bases, the J end by 5 bases, with 17 bases between. In nucleotides, the CDR3 is TGTGCCAGCAGACGGGGGATGGGCATACACAATGAGCAGTTCTTC. Translated: CASRRGMGIHNEQFF.

Only a few counts were recorded for this clonotype. The V gene is TRBV7-6, the J gene TRBJ2-3, with 9 bases identical to TRBD1. CDR1 is SGHVS, CDR2 FNYEAQ, per germline. CDR3 length: 15 amino acids. V shed 5 bases, J shed 1 base, and the junction held 4 bases outside the gene matches. The CDR3: CASSPRTGGTDTQYF. CDR3 sequence (DNA): TGTGCCAGCAGCCCCCGGACAGGGGGCACAGATACGCAGTATTTT.

A word on this clonotype: A read error is likely, as this CDR3 ends without the conserved phenylalanine or tryptophan. The V gene is TRBV5-1, the J gene TRBJ2-1, with a possible D match to TRBD2 (5 bases). This CDR3 contains 11 residues. V gave up 3 bases and J gave up 7 bases, with 5 bases separating them. The germline V gene encodes CDR1 SGHRS and CDR2 YFSETQ. The CDR3 here is CASSWRNEQFL. The CDR3 DNA is TGCGCCAGCAGCTGGAGGAATGAGCAGTTCTTA.

This clonotype showed up just a few times. The chain joins TRBV20-1 to TRBJ2-3; D may match TRBD1 or TRBD2 (6 bases each). This CDR3 comprises 15 residues. CDR1 is DFQATT, CDR2 SNEGSKA, per germline (reference sequence). CDR3 amino acids: CRGGIADLSTDTQYF. CDR3 coding DNA: TGCAGGGGGGGCATAGCGGATCTTAGCACAGATACGCAGTATTTT.

This clonotype was counted between two and nine times. The chain uses TRBV10-1 and TRBJ2-3; 11 bases are a match to TRBD2. In germline, CDR1 is WNHNN, CDR2 SYGVQD (reference sequence). V lost 2 bases, J lost 4 bases, and 2 bases stayed unmatched. The CDR3 is made up of 15 amino acids. CDR3 DNA: TGCGCCAGCAGTGAGACTAGCGGGAGCCCAGATACGCAGTATTTT. The encoded protein is CASSETSGSPDTQYF.

This clonotype has a count of ten or more. The chain recombines TRBV7-6 with TRBJ2-7, with 8 bases aligning to TRBD1. This CDR3 is built from 14 residues. The V gene's germline CDR1 is SGHVS and CDR2 FNYEAQ. V was pared by 3 bases and J by 5 bases, with 6 bases of the junction left unmatched. CDR3 amino acids: CASSFGQGINEQYF. CDR3 bases: TGTGCCAGCAGCTTCGGACAGGGCATAAACGAGCAGTACTTC. The full variable domain, rest sourced from reference TRBV7-6 and TRBJ2-7, is GAGVSQSPRYKVTKRGQDVALRCDPISGHVSLYWYRQALGQGPEFLTYFNYEAQQDKSGLPNDRFSAERPEGSISTLTIQRTEQRDSAMYRCASSFGQGINEQYFGPGTRLTVT.

V is TRBV20-1 and J is TRBJ2-1; D remains unclear. With 0 bases removed from V and 0 bases from J, the gap between germline ends came to 12 bases. Germline assignment: CDR1 DFQATT and CDR2 SNEGSKA (reference sequence). The CDR3 sequence is 16 residues long. This CDR3 is CSARDSQTSSYNEQFF. DNA of the CDR3: TGCAGTGCTAGAGATAGCCAGACAAGCTCCTACAATGAGCAGTTCTTC.

This clonotype was recorded a few times. This chain links TRBV20-1 with TRBJ2-1; the match to TRBD2 covers 12 bases. Germline lookup yields CDR1 DFQATT and CDR2 SNEGSKA (reference sequence). Germline trimming cut 1 base from V and 3 bases from J; bases unmatched to any gene: 4. This CDR3 contains 16 residues. In nucleotides, the CDR3 is TGCAGTGCTAGAGTTTCGGGACTAGCGGGCTACAATGAGCAGTTCTTC. Protein: CSARVSGLAGYNEQFF.

This clonotype turned up a few times. The genes are TRBV6-5 and TRBJ2-1; 10 nucleotides line up with TRBD1. Per germline, CDR1 MNHEY and CDR2 SVGAGI. The CDR3 loop spans 16 amino acids. V lost 0 bases and J lost 9; bases outside the gene matches: 8. Here the CDR3 reads CASSYSIPGQGPEQFF. In nucleotides, the CDR3 is TGTGCCAGCAGTTACTCGATTCCGGGACAGGGGCCTGAGCAGTTCTTC.

The table lists this clonotype with a few counts. The CDR3 DNA reads TGTGCCAGCAGTACAGGGAGCTCTGGAAACACCATATATTTT. Protein sequence: CASSTGSSGNTIYF. The chain recombines TRBV27 with TRBJ1-3; TRBD1 is a possible D gene (6 bases). Germline V lookup: CDR1 MNHEY, CDR2 SMNVEV (reference sequence). CDR3 length: 14 residues. V lost 5 bases to trimming and J lost 0 bases, with 8 bases between them.

The chain carries TRBV25-1 and TRBJ1-1, with a possible D match to TRBD1 (6 bases). Trimming stripped 3 bases from V and 1 base from J, with 15 bases between. Germline assignment: CDR1 MGHDK and CDR2 SYGVNS. The CDR3 loop spans 16 amino acids. DNA of the CDR3: TGTGCCAGCAGTGAGGATGTCAGGGGACCGAACACTGAAGCTTTCTTT. Encoded protein: CASSEDVRGPNTEAFF.

This clonotype was detected ten times or more. The chain couples TRBV7-9 to TRBJ2-1; 7 positions agree with TRBD2. The CDR3 sequence is 15 residues long. Germline V gene sequence: CDR1 SEHNR, CDR2 FQNEAQ (reference sequence). The V segment lost 4 bases and the J segment 3 bases; nucleotides outside the gene matches: 6. The CDR3 loop reads CASSSGLSHYNEQFF. CDR3 DNA: TGTGCCAGCAGCTCGGGACTAAGCCACTACAATGAGCAGTTCTTC.

The V gene is TRBV13, the J gene TRBJ2-1, with TRBD1 as a possible D gene (5 bases). The germline V and J ends were trimmed by 2 bases and 9 bases, with 11 bases remaining between them. CDR1 and CDR2 (germline): PRHDT, FYEKMQ (reference sequence). This CDR3 comprises 13 residues. Written as DNA, the CDR3 is TGTGCCAGCAGCTTAAGTGAAAGGGGTGAGCAGTTCTTC. It translates to CASSLSERGEQFF.

This chain links TRBV4-3 with TRBJ2-7; D might be TRBD1 (5 bases). The CDR3 covers 15 residues. Germline lookup yields CDR1 LGHNA and CDR2 YSLEER. V was cut by 1 base and J by 4 bases, with 14 bases left in between. The CDR3 region has the DNA TGCGCCAGCAGCCAAGGGACATCGGATCCTTACGAGCAGTACTTC. Amino acid sequence: CASSQGTSDPYEQYF.

This clonotype was seen only a few times. V and J are TRBV7-6 and TRBJ2-7; 8 bases match TRBD1. J gave up 2 bases and V 3 bases, and 6 bases lay outside the gene matches. CDR3 size: 15 residues. Germline CDR1 SGHVS, CDR2 FNYEAQ. In DNA, the CDR3 is TGTGCCAGCAGCTTCGACAGGGGTCTCACCTACGAGCAGTACTTC. The encoded protein is CASSFDRGLTYEQYF.

This clonotype was detected only a few times. The rearrangement uses TRBV12-3 or TRBV12-4 and TRBJ2-3; D is perhaps TRBD2 (7 bases). The germline V and J ends were trimmed by 8 bases and 7 bases, with 13 bases remaining between them. The CDR3 has 12 residues. DNA for the CDR3: TGTGCCAGCGGTCGGGGGGCGCATACGCAGTATTTT. Protein product: CASGRGAHTQYF.

This clonotype was found a few times. The chain has TRBV12-3 or TRBV12-4 and TRBJ1-1; tentative D call: TRBD1 (5 bases). The CDR3 is 12 residues long. Trimming shortened V by 4 bases and J by 8 bases, and 11 bases separated the two germline ends. CDR3 nucleotides: TGTGCCAGCAGTTCGGGACCAGAGGAAGCTTTCTTT. Residues: CASSSGPEEAFF.

The rearrangement links TRBV27 to TRBJ2-7; unclear D gene. This CDR3 contains 13 residues. With 0 bases removed from V and 4 bases from J, the gap between germline ends came to 7 bases. Germline V gene data show CDR1 as MNHEY and CDR2 as SMNVEV (reference sequence). CDR3 loop: CASSLSTAYEQYF. The DNA for the CDR3 is TGTGCCAGCAGTTTATCTACCGCGTACGAGCAGTACTTC.

In nucleotides, the CDR3 is TGCAGTGCTAGAGACAGGGTGAACACTGAAGCTTTCTTT. Protein: CSARDRVNTEAFF. The chain joins TRBV20-1 to TRBJ1-1; perhaps TRBD1 as D (5 bases). CDR3 size: 13 residues. Germline CDR1 and CDR2: DFQATT and SNEGSKA (reference sequence). Trimming removed 0 bases at V and 0 bases at J, with 5 bases between.

This clonotype was found a few times. The chain couples TRBV7-2 to TRBJ1-2; D uncertain. Trimming cost V 2 bases and J 8 bases, with 12 bases left between them. From germline, CDR1 is SGHTA and CDR2 FQGNSA. The CDR3 runs to 13 residues. CDR3: CASSLKTLGGYTF. CDR3 coding DNA: TGTGCCAGCAGCTTAAAGACCCTTGGGGGCTACACCTTC.

The chain couples TRBV12-3 or TRBV12-4 to TRBJ2-7, with 7 bases lining up with TRBD2. Losses at the gene ends were 4 bases for V and 5 bases for J; bases not matched to a gene: 8. This CDR3 contains 14 residues. CDR3 coding DNA: TGTGCCAGCAGTTGGGGACGGGGGGTTGACGAGCAGTACTTC. As protein: CASSWGRGVDEQYF.